The 4 T cell receptor beta chains below were found in one sample sequenced in a study of blood T cell repertoires in COVID-19. Using immunoSEQ multiplex PCR, the repertoire was profiled, and TCRdb retains in-frame clones only, with some absent. The sample carries about 470,000 clones, about nine tenths recorded once. Sequenced: PBMCs or T cells enriched from blood (not recorded which). The receptors come from a woman aged 18-30 years who had recovered from COVID-19.

Regarding this clone: The identical CDR3 is also encoded by other nucleotide sequences in the sample. The V and J genes are TRBV30 and TRBJ1-1; 8 nucleotides match TRBD1. V lost 5 bases, J lost 0 bases, and 2 bases stayed unmatched. The CDR3 covers 13 residues. Germline V gene data show CDR1 as GTSNPN and CDR2 as SVGIG (reference sequence). Here the CDR3 reads CAWDRGLNTEAFF. As DNA, the CDR3 is TGTGCCTGGGACAGGGGATTGAACACTGAAGCTTTCTTT.

This CDR3 reads CAWSVRTGHSNQPQHF. CDR3 nucleotide sequence: TGTGCCTGGAGTGTGAGGACAGGGCATAGCAATCAGCCCCAGCATTTT. The V and J genes are TRBV30 and TRBJ1-5; 8 positions match TRBD1. The trim removed 0 bases at V and 0 bases at J, leaving 4 bases unmatched. The germline CDR1 and CDR2 sequences are GTSNPN and SVGIG (reference sequence). The CDR3 sequence is 16 residues long.

The chain is built from TRBV5-3 and TRBJ1-5; TRBD1 aligns across 7 bases. TRBV5-3 is designated an ORF whose function remains uncertain. CDR3 size: 14 residues. With 6 bases clipped from V and 5 bases from J, the junction kept 8 bases outside the gene matches. As DNA, the CDR3 is TGTGCCAGAATCCACAGGGGCTCCCATCAGCCCCAGCATTTT. The encoded protein is CARIHRGSHQPQHF.

The chain recombines TRBV10-3 with TRBJ2-5; tentatively, D is TRBD2 (6 bases). V dropped 6 bases and J dropped 5 bases, with 13 bases sitting between them. The CDR3 is made up of 13 amino acids. Germline V gene data show CDR1 as ENHRY and CDR2 as SYGVKD. The chain's CDR3 is CAISEGLPETQYF. CDR3 bases: TGTGCCATCAGCGAGGGACTCCCGGAGACCCAGTACTTC.